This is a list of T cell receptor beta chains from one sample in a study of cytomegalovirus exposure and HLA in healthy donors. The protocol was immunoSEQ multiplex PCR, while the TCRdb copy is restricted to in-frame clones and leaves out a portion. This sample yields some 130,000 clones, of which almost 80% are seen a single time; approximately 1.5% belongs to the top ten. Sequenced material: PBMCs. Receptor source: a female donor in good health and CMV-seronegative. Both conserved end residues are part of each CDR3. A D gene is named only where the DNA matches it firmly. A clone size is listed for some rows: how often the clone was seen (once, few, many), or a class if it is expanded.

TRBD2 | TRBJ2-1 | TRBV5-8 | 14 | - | CASSYSQRGHGQFF | TGTGCCAGCAGCTATTCCCAGCGGGGGCATGGGCAGTTCTTC
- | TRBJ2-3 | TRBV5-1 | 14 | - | CASSLDGYTDTQYF | TGCGCCAGCAGCTTGGACGGGTACACAGATACGCAGTATTTT
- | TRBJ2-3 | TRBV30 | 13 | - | CAWGVADTDTQYF | TGTGCCTGGGGGGTAGCGGACACAGATACGCAGTATTTT
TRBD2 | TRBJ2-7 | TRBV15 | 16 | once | CATSRFTSGPPYEQYF | TGTGCCACCAGCAGGTTTACTAGCGGGCCACCCTACGAGCAGTACTTC
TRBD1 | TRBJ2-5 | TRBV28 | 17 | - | CASSWGASGTGGETQYF | TGTGCCAGCAGTTGGGGGGCTAGCGGGACAGGGGGGGAGACCCAGTACTTC
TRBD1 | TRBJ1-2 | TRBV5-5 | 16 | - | CASSLLTGADNYGHTF | TGTGCCAGCAGCTTACTTACAGGGGCGGATAACTATGGCCACACCTTC
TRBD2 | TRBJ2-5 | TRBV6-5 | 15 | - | CASSPGTSGRKTQYF | TGTGCCAGCAGTCCCGGGACTAGCGGGAGAAAGACCCAGTACTTC
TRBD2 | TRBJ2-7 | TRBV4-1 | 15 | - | CASSQPGTITYEQYF | TGCGCCAGCAGCCAACCCGGGACTATTACCTACGAGCAGTACTTC
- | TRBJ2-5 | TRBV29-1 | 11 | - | CSAGTRETQYF | TGCAGCGCCGGGACTCGGGAGACCCAGTACTTC
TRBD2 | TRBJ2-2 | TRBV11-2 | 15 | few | CASSLVGRITGELFF | TGTGCCAGCAGCTTAGTCGGGAGGATCACGGGGGAGCTGTTTTTT
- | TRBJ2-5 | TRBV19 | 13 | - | CASSAGAGETQYF | TGTGCCAGTTCGGCAGGGGCGGGAGAGACCCAGTACTTC
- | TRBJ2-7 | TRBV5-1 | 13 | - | CASSPPQGYEQYF | TGCGCCAGCAGCCCCCCACAGGGCTACGAGCAGTACTTC
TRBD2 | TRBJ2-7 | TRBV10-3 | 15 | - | CAISGLGREGNEQYF | TGTGCCATCAGTGGTCTGGGGCGGGAGGGGAACGAGCAGTACTTC
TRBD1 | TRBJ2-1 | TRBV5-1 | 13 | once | CASSRDRGHEQFF | TGCGCCAGCAGCCGGGACAGGGGTCATGAGCAGTTCTTC
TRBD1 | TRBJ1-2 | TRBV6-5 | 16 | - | CASSYKQGAWSYGYTF | TGTGCCAGCAGTTACAAGCAGGGGGCTTGGAGCTATGGCTACACCTTC
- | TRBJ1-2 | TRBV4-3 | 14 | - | CASSQEGRDYGYTF | TGCGCCAGCAGCCAAGAAGGCAGGGACTATGGCTACACCTTC
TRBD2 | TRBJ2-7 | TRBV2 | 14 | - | CASSYTPGLAGYNF | TGTGCCAGCAGTTACACACCGGGACTAGCGGGATACAACTTC
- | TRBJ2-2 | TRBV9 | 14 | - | CASSVLTDTGELFF | TGTGCCAGCAGCGTACTGACAGACACCGGGGAGCTGTTTTTT
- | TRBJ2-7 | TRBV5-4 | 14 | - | CASSSGSGLYEQYF | TGTGCCAGCAGCTCCGGCAGCGGGCTCTACGAGCAGTACTTC
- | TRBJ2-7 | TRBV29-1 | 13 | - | CSVEKGRGAEQYF | TGCAGCGTTGAAAAAGGCAGGGGGGCCGAGCAGTACTTC
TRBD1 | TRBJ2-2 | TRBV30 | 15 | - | CAWRVGTVGTGELFF | TGTGCCTGGAGGGTGGGGACAGTAGGGACCGGGGAGCTGTTTTTT
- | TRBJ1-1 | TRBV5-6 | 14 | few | CASSPGTLNTEAFF | TGTGCCAGCAGCCCCGGGACTTTGAACACTGAAGCTTTCTTT
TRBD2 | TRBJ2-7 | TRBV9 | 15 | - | CASSSSSGVLYEQYF | TGTGCCAGCAGCTCCTCCAGCGGGGTCCTCTACGAGCAGTACTTC
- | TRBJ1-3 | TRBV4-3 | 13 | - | CASSQSRDKSIYF | TGCGCCAGCAGTCAAAGCCGGGACAAATCCATATATTTT
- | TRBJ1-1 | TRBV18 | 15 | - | CASSPRAGMNTEAFF | TGTGCCAGCTCACCAAGAGCAGGGATGAACACTGAAGCTTTCTTT
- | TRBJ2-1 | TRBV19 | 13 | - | CASSILGQDEQFF | TGTGCCAGTAGTATTCTGGGGCAGGATGAGCAGTTCTTC
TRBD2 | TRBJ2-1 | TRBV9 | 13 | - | CASSVELAGTQFF | TGTGCCAGCAGCGTAGAGCTAGCGGGAACGCAGTTCTTC
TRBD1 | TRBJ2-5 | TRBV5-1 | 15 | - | CASSPDREDGETQYF | TGCGCCAGCAGTCCTGACAGGGAAGACGGAGAGACCCAGTACTTC
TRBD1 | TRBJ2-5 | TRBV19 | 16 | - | CASSIWGQGSQETQYF | TGTGCCAGTAGTATTTGGGGACAGGGGTCCCAAGAAACCCAGTACTTC